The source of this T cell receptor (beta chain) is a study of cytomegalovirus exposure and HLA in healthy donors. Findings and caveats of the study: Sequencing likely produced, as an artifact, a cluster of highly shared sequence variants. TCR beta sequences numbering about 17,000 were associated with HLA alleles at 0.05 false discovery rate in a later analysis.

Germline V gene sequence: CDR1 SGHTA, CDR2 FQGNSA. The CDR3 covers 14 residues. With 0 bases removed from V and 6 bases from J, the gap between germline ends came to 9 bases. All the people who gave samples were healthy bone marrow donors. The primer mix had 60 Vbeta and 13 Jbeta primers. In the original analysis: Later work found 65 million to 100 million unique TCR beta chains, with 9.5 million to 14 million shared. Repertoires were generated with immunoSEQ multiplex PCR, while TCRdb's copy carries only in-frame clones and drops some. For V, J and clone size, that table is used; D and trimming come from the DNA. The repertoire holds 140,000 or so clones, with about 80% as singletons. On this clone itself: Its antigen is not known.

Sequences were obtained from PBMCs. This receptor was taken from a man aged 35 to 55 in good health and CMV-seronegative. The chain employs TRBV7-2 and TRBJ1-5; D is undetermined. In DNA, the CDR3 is TGTGCCAGCAGCTTAGCGCTGGTCGGTCAGCCCCAGCATTTT. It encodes CASSLALVGQPQHF.